This entry describes one TCR beta chain. CDR1 is PRHDT, CDR2 FYEKMQ, per germline (reference sequence). V lost 0 bases, J lost 1 base, and 6 bases stayed unmatched. This CDR3 contains 17 residues. Enrolment of Seattle patients took place during active infection, and they were followed longitudinally. The source of the sample is a study of blood T cell repertoires in COVID-19. Study background: Italy, Spain and the United States were the sources of the convalescent and acute COVID-19 samples.

In the original processing: Reference gene primer amplification yielded estimated nucleated cell counts. Only in-frame clones appear in the TCRdb table, and some are missing; sequencing was by immunoSEQ multiplex PCR. For V, J and clone size, that table is used; D and trimming come from the DNA. The top ten clones hold about 5% of a sample with 50,000 to 65,000 clones, around 70% of them seen once. The sequence was collected from a woman between 65 and 79 years old with COVID-19, enrolled during active disease. The genes are TRBV13 and TRBJ2-3, with 8 nucleotides matching TRBD2. Source material: peripheral blood. This chain's CDR3 is CASSLGSSGGRTDTQYF. DNA for the CDR3: TGTGCCAGCAGCTTAGGCTCCAGCGGGGGACGCACAGATACGCAGTATTTT.